The 2 T cell receptor beta chains given below trace back to one sample, sequenced in a study of shared clonotypes between healthy human individuals. The assay was immunoSEQ multiplex PCR, and TCRdb's table has in-frame clones only and misses some. Of 2,500,000 or so clones in the sample, over 85% were seen once. The sequenced sample consisted of naive CD4+ T cells from PBMCs. Subset indicated: CD45RA+ positively selected. These receptors were taken from a man between 18 and 35 years old in good health. Some clones in this sample may be carry-over from other donors' samples.

The chain combines TRBV15 with TRBJ2-7; D gene ambiguous. Between the trimmed V and J ends, which lost 0 bases and 7 bases, there was a span of 10 bases. Germline lookup yields CDR1 LNHNV and CDR2 YYDKDF (reference sequence). The CDR3 length is 13 residues. CDR3 in amino acids: CATSRDRIREQYF. The CDR3 DNA reads TGTGCCACCAGCAGAGATCGTATCAGGGAGCAGTACTTC.

Of note for this clone: One end of the junction does not line up with germline, which may come from a read error. The chain is built from TRBV7-9 and TRBJ1-5; a possible D gene is TRBD1 (5 bases). The V gene's germline CDR1 is SEHNR and CDR2 FQNEAQ (reference sequence). The CDR3 sequence is 15 residues long. As DNA, the CDR3 is TGTGCCAGCGGCTTATTCCAGGGCCACAATCAGCCCCAGCATTTT. Translation: CASGLFQGHNQPQHF.